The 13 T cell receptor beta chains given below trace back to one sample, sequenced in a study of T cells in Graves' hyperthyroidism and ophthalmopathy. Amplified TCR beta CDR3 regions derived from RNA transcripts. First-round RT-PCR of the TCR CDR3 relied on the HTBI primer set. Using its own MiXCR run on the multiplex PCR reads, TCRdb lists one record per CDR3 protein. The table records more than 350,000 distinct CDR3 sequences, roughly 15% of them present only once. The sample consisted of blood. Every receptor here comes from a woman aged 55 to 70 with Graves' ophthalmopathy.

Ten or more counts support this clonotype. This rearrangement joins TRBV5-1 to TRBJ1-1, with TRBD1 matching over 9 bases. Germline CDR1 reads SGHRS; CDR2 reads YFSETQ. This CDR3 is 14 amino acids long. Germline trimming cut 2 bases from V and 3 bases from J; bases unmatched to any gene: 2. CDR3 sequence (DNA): TGCGCCAGCAGCTTCCGGGACAGGGACACTGAAGCTTTCTTT. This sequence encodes CASSFRDRDTEAFF. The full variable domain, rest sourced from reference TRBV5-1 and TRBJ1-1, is KAGVTQTPRYLIKTRGQQVTLSCSPISGHRSVSWYQQTPGQGLQFLFEYFSETQRNKGNFPGRFSGRQFSNSRSEMNVSTLELGDSALYLCASSFRDRDTEAFFGQGTRLTVV.

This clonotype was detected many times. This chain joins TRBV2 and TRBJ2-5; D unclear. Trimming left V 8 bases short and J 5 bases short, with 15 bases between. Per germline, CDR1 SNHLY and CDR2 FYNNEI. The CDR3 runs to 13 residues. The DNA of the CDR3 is TGTGCCAGCGGGAAACGGCCGAAGGAGACCCAGTACTTC. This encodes CASGKRPKETQYF.

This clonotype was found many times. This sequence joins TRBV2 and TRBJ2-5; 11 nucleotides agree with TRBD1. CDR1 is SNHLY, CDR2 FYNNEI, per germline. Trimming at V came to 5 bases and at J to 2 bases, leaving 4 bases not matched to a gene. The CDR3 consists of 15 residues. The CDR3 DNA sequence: TGTGCCAGCAGTACTAGGGACAGGGGGCAAGAGACCCAGTACTTC. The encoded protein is CASSTRDRGQETQYF.

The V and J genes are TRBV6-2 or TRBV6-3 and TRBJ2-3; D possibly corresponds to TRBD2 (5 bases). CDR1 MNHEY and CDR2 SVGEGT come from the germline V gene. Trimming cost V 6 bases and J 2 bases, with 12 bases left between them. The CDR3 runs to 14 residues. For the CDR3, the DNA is TGTGCCAGCAGCGACTATGTGGCCACAGATACGCAGTATTTT. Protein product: CASSDYVATDTQYF.

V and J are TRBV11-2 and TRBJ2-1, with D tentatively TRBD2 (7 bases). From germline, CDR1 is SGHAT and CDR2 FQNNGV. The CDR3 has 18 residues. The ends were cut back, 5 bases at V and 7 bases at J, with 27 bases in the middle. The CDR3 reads CASSPPGGGATLKNEQFF. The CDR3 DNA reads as TGTGCCAGCAGCCCCCCGGGGGGCGGGGCCACCCTCAAGAATGAGCAGTTCTTC.

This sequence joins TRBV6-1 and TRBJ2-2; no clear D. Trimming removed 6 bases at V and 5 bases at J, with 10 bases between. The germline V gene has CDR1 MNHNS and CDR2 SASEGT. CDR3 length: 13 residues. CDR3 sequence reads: CASRSTATGELFF. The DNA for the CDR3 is TGTGCCAGCAGAAGTACAGCGACCGGGGAGCTGTTTTTT.

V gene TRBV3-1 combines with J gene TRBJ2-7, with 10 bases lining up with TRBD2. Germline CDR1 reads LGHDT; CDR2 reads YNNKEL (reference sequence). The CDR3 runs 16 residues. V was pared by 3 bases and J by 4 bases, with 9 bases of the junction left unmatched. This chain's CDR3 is CASSQELAGLPYEQYF. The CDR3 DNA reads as TGTGCCAGCAGCCAGGAACTAGCGGGACTTCCTTACGAGCAGTACTTC.

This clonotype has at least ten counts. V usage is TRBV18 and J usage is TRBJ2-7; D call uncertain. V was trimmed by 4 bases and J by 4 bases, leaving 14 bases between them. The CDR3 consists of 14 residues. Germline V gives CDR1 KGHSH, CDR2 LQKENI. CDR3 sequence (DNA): TGTGCCAGCTCACACACTAAATCCGCATACGAGCAGTACTTC. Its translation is CASSHTKSAYEQYF. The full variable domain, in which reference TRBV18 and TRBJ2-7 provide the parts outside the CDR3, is NAGVMQNPRHLVRRRGQEARLRCSPMKGHSHVYWYRQLPEEGLKFMVYLQKENIIDESGMPKERFSAEFPKEGPSILRIQQVVRGDSAAYFCASSHTKSAYEQYFGPGTRLTVT.

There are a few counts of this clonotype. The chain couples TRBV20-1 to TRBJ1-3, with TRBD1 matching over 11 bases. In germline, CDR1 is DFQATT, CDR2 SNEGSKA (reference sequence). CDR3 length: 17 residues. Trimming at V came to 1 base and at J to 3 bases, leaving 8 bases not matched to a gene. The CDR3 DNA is TGCAGTGCTAGAGGCCCTCCGGGACAGGGGGATGGAAACACCATATATTTT. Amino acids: CSARGPPGQGDGNTIYF.

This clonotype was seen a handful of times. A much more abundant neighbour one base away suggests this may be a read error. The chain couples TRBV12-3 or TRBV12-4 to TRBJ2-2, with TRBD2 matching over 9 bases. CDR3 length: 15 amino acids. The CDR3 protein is CASTFSGRSTGEPFF. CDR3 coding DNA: TGTGCCAGCACTTTTAGCGGGAGAAGCACCGGGGAGCCGTTTTTT.

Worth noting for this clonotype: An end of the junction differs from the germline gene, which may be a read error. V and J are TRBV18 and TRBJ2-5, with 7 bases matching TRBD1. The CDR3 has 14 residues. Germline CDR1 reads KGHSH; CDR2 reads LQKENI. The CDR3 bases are TGTGCCAGCTCACCGGACAGGACCCAAGAGACCCGGTACTTC. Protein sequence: CASSPDRTQETRYF.

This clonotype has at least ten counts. CDR3 coding DNA: TGTGCCAGCAGTTCCCTCGGGGCGGCCTACAATGAGCAGTTCTTC. It is translated as CASSSLGAAYNEQFF. This chain connects TRBV12-3 or TRBV12-4 to TRBJ2-1; either TRBD1 or TRBD2 may fit D (5 bases each). The CDR3 consists of 15 residues. The V and J ends lost 4 bases and 2 bases respectively, with 12 bases between them.

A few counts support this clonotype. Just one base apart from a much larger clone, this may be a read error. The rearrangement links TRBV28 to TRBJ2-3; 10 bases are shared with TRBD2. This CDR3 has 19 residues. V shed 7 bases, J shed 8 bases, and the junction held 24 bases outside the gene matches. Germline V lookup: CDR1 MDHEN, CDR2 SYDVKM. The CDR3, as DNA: TGTGCCAGCATCCCCGGGGCTAGCGGGAGAAAGGGGTCTGGGGGTACGCAGTATTTT. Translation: CASIPGASGRKGSGGTQYF.